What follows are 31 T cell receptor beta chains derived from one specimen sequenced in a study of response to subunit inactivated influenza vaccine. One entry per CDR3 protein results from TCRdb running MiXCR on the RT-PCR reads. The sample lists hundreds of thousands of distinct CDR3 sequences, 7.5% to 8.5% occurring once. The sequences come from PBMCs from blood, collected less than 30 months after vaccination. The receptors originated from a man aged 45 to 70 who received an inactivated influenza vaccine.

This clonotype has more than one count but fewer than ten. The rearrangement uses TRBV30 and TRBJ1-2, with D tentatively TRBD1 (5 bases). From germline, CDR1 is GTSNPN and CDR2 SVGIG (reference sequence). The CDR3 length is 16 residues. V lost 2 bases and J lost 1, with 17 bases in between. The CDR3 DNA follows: TGTGCCTGGAGTTCCCCGGGACCCCTACGTAACTATGGCTACACCTTC. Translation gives CAWSSPGPLRNYGYTF.

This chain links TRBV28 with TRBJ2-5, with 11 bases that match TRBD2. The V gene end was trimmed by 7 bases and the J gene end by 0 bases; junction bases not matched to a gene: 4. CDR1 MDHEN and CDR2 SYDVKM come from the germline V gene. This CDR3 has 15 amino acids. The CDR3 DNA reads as TGTGCCAGCACCTTGACTAGCGGGGACCAAGAGACCCAGTACTTC. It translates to CASTLTSGDQETQYF.

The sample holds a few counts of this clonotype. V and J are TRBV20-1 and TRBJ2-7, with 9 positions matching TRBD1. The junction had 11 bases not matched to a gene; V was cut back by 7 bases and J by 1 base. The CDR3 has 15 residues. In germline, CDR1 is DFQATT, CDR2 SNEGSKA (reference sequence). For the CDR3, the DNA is TGCAGTGTATCTCCCAGGACAGGGGTTTCCTACGAGCAGTACTTC. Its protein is CSVSPRTGVSYEQYF.

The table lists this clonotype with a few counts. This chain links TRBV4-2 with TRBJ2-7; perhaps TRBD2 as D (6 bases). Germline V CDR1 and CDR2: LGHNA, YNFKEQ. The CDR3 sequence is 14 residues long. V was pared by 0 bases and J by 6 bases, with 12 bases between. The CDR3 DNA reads TGTGCCAGCAGCCAAGATAGGAGGGAAGGCGAGCAGTACTTC. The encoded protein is CASSQDRREGEQYF.

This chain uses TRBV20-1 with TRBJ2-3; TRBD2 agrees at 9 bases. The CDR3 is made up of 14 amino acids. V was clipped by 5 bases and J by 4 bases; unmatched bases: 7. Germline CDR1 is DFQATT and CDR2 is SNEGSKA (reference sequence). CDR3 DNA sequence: TGCAGTGCTGACGCGCGGGAGGGTTCAGATACGCAGTATTTT. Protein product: CSADAREGSDTQYF.

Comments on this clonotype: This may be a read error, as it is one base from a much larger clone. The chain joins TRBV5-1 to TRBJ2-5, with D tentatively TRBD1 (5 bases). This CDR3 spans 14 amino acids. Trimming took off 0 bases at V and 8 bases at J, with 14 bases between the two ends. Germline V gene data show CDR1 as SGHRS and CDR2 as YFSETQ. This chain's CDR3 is CASSLGTSRDTQYF. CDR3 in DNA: TGCGCCAGCAGCTTGGGGACGTCCAGGGATACCCAGTACTTC. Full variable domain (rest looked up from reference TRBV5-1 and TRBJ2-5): KAGVTQTPRYLIKTRGQQVTLSCSPISGHRSVSWYQQTPGQGLQFLFEYFSETQRNKGNFPGRFSGRQFSNSRSEMNVSTLELGDSALYLCASSLGTSRDTQYFGPGTRLLVL.

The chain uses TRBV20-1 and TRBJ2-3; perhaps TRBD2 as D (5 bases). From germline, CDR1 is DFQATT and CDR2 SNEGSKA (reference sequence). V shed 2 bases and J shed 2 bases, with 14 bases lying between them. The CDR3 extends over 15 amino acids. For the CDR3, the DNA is TGCAGTGCTAGATCGAGCGGAGCAGCCACAGATACGCAGTATTTT. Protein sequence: CSARSSGAATDTQYF.

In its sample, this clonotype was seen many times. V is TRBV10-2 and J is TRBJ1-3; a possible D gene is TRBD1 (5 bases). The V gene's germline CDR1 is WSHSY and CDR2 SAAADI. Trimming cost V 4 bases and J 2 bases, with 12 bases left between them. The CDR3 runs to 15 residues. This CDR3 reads CASSAVLGPGNTIYF. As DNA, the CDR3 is TGCGCCAGCAGTGCTGTATTGGGGCCTGGAAACACCATATATTTT.

The CDR3 protein is CASSLEGVSSYEQYF. CDR3 DNA: TGTGCCAGCAGCTTAGAGGGAGTCAGCTCCTACGAGCAGTACTTC. The genes are TRBV11-2 and TRBJ2-7; D is possibly TRBD2 (5 bases). The CDR3 is made up of 15 amino acids. The V gene's germline CDR1 is SGHAT and CDR2 FQNNGV. Deletions cut 0 bases from V and 0 bases from J, with 9 bases between.

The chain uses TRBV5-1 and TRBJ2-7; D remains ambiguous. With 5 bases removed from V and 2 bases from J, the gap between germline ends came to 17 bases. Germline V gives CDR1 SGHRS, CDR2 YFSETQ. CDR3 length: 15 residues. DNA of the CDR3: TGCGCCAGCAGTTCCGTGACACACTTAACCTACGAGCAGTACTTC. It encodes CASSSVTHLTYEQYF.

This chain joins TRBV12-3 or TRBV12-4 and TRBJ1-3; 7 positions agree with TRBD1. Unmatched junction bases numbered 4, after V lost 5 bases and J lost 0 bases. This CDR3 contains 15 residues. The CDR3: CASSADRYSGNTIYF. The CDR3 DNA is TGTGCCAGCAGTGCGGACAGGTACTCTGGAAACACCATATATTTT.

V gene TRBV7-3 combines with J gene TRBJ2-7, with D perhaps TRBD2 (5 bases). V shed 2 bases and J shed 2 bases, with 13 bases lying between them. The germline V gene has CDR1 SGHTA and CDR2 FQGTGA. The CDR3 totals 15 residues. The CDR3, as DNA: TGTGCCAGCAGCTTAGAAGGAGGACCAACCTACGAGCAGTACTTC. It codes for CASSLEGGPTYEQYF.

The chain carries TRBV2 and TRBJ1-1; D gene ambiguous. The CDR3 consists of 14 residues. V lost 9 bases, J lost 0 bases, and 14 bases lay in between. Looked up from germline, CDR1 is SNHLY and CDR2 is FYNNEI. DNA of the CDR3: TGTGCCAGTGTCCCCCGAGCGGTGAACACTGAAGCTTTCTTT. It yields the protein CASVPRAVNTEAFF.

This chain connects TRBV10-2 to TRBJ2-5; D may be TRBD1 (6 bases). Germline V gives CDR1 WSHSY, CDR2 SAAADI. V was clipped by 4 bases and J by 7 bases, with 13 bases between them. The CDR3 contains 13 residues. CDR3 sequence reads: CASSGSGAATQYF. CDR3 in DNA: TGCGCCAGCAGTGGGTCAGGGGCGGCGACCCAGTACTTC.

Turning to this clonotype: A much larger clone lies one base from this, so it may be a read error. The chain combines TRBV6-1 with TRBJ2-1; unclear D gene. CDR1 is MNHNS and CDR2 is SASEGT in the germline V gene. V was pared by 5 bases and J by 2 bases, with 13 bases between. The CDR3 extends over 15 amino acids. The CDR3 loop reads CASSPPATPYNEQFF. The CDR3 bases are TGTGCCAGCAGTCCCCCCGCGACACCCTACAATGAGCAGTTCTTC.

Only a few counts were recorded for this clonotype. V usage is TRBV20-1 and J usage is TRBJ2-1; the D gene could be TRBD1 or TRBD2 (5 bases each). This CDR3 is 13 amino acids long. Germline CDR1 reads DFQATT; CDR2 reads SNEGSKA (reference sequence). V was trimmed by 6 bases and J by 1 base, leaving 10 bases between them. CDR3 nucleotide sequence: TGCAGTGCGGAGAGGGGATCCTACAATGAGCAGTTCTTC. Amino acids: CSAERGSYNEQFF.

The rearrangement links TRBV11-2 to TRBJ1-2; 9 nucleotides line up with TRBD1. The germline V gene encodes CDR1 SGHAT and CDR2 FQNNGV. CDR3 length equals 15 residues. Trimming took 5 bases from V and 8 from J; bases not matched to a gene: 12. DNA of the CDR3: TGTGCCAGCAGCCTACGGGACAGGGAGACGAGAGGCTACACCTTC. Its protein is CASSLRDRETRGYTF.

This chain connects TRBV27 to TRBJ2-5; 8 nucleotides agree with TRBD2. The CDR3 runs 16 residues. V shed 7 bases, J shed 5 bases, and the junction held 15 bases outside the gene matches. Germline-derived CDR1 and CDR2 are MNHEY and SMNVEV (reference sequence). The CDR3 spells CASKFRAGGVLETQYF. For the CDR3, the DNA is TGTGCCAGCAAATTTCGGGCGGGGGGTGTCTTGGAGACCCAGTACTTC.

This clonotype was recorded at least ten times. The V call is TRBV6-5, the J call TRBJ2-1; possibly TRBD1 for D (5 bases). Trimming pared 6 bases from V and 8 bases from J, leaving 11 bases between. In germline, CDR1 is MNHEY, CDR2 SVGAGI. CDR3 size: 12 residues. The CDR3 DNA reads TGTGCCAGCAGCCGTCAAGGGGATGAGCAGTTCTTC. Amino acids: CASSRQGDEQFF.

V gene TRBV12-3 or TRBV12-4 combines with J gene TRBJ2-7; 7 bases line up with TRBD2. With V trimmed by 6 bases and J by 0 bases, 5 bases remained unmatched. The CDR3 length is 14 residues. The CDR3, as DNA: TGTGCCAGCAGAGCCGGGAGGTACTCCTACGAGCAGTACTTC. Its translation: CASRAGRYSYEQYF.

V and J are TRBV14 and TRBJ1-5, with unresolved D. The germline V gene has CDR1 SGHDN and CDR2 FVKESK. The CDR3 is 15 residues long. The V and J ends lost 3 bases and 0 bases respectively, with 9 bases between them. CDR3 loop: CASSQQRYSNQPQHF. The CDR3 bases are TGTGCCAGCAGCCAGCAGAGATATAGCAATCAGCCCCAGCATTTT.

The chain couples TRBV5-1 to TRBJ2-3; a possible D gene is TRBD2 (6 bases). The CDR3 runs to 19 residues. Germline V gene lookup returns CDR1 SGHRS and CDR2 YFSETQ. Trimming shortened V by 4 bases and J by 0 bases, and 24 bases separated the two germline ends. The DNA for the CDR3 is TGCGCCAGCAGCGATGCAGAACCGGGACTGGGAAAAAGCACAGATACGCAGTATTTT. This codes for CASSDAEPGLGKSTDTQYF.

CDR3 sequence (DNA): TGTGCCAGCAGCCAGACCGGGACTGCAAATTCACCCCTCCACTTT. As protein: CASSQTGTANSPLHF. The J gene is TRBJ1-6, the V gene TRBV3-1, with a possible D match to TRBD1 (5 bases). The CDR3 extends over 15 amino acids. Germline V gene data show CDR1 as LGHDT and CDR2 as YNNKEL (reference sequence). V gave up 3 bases and J gave up 7 bases, with 13 bases separating them.

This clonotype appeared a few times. The CDR3 sequence: CASSLVPRDVYEQYF. CDR3 coding DNA: TGTGCCAGCAGCTTAGTTCCCAGGGATGTTTACGAGCAGTACTTC. The rearrangement joins TRBV11-2 to TRBJ2-7; possible D gene TRBD1, 5 bases. Germline V gene sequence: CDR1 SGHAT, CDR2 FQNNGV. Trimming removed 1 base from V and 4 bases from J, with 14 bases in between. The CDR3 runs to 15 residues.

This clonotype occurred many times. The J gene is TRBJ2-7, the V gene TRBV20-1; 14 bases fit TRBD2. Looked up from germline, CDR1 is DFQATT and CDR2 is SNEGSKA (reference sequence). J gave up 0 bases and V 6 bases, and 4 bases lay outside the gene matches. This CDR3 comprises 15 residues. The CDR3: CSAAGLAGVSYEQYF. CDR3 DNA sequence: TGCAGTGCCGCGGGACTAGCGGGAGTCTCCTACGAGCAGTACTTC.

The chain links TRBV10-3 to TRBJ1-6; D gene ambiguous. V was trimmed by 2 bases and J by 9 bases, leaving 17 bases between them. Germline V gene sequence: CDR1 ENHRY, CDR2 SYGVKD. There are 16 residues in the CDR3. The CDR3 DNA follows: TGTGCCATCAGTGAGAACGGCGGTCCCTATCTTTCACCCCTCCACTTT. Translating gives CAISENGGPYLSPLHF.

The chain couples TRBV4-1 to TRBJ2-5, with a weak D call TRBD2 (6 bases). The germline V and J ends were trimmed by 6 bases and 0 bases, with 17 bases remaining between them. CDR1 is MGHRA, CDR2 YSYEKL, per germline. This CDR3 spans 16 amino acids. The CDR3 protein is CASRREDTIYQETQYF. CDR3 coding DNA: TGCGCCAGCAGAAGGGAGGACACCATATACCAAGAGACCCAGTACTTC.

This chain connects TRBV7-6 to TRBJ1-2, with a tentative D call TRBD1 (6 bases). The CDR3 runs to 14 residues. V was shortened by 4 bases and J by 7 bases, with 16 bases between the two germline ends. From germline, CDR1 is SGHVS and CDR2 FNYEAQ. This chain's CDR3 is CASSSRDTAIGYTF. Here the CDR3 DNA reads TGTGCCAGCAGCTCCCGGGACACTGCTATTGGCTACACCTTC.

DNA of the CDR3: TGTGCCAGCTCACCATCTGCCACAGATACGCAGTATTTT. Protein sequence: CASSPSATDTQYF. The rearrangement uses TRBV18 and TRBJ2-3; D call uncertain. CDR3 length: 13 residues. The V gene lost 2 bases and the J gene lost 2 bases, with 5 bases spanning the gap. Germline lookup yields CDR1 KGHSH and CDR2 LQKENI.

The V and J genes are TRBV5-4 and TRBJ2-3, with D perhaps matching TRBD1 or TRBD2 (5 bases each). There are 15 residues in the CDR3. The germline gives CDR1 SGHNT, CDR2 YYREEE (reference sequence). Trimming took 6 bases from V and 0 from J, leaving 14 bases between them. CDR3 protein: CASTSTGPSTDTQYF. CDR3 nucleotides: TGTGCCAGCACCTCGACGGGGCCGAGCACAGATACGCAGTATTTT.

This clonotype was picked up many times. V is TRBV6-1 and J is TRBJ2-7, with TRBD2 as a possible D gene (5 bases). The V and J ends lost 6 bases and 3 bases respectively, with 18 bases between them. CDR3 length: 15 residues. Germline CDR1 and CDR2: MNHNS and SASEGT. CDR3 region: CASSPRADLNYEQYF. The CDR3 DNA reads TGTGCCAGCAGCCCGAGGGCGGATCTGAACTACGAGCAGTACTTC.